This TCR beta chain was sequenced during a study of shared clonotypes between healthy human individuals. Findings and caveats of the study: Sharing of clonotypes among donors was expected to vary with sequencing depth.

Donors were healthy HIV-negative adults without recent acute infections or vaccinations. Caucasian adults residing in Nashville, Tennessee made up all the donors. The CDR3 length is 11 residues. Germline assignment: CDR1 MDHEN and CDR2 SYDVKM. The ends lost 8 bases at V and 14 bases at J; junction bases unmatched: 8. Unsorted PBMC samples were amplified in replicate PCRs containing around 300 ng DNA, about 30,000 T cell genomes. Method: immunoSEQ multiplex PCR; TCRdb's copy keeps in-frame clones and lacks some. The sample shows more than 400,000 clones, approximately 81% of them seen only once. Comment on this clone: As yet, its antigen is unknown.

Sequences were obtained from PBMCs. This sequence was found in a woman in her 40s in good health. Some clones in this sample may be carry-over from other donors' samples. V and J are TRBV28 and TRBJ2-1; 8 positions agree with TRBD1. CDR3 nucleotide sequence: TGTGCCAGCGGGTCCCACAGGGGGGAGTTCTTC. Translating gives CASGSHRGEFF.